Reported below is one T cell receptor (beta chain). Its antigen is unidentified. These data are taken from a study of blood T cells in healthy people across ages. Findings and caveats of the study: There was no known CMV status for donors, so expanded clonotype changes were possibly confounded.

It was with a sample-barcoded 5' primer and a J-beta primer mix that a second PCR of roughly 7 to 12 cycles was run. TCRdb itself ran the 5' RACE reads through MiXCR, one entry per CDR3 protein. Of over 500,000 distinct CDR3 sequences listed, about 27% were seen once; the top ten hold 3.6%. Germline CDR1 SGHNT, CDR2 YYREEE (reference sequence). V lost 3 bases and J 0 bases, leaving 13 bases between the germline ends. CDR3 size: 15 residues. In addition, the sample was reused for a study of T cells of mothers and their children. That paper adds: In each mother, TCR beta CDR3 reads exceeded 9.5 million; in each child, they numbered 2.5 million to 3.5 million. The shaping of TCR recombination output by thymic selection is similar in related and unrelated pairs.

This TCR came from a boy aged 2-15 years in good health. Input material: blood. This sequence joins TRBV5-4 and TRBJ2-7; D remains ambiguous. CDR3: CASSSSGSLSYEQYF. CDR3 bases: TGTGCCAGCAGCTCCTCCGGGTCACTCTCCTACGAGCAGTACTTC.